This T cell receptor beta chain is from a study of shared clonotypes between healthy human individuals (dated by TCRdb to 2020 to 2022). Turning to the overall study: The cohort comprised a couple of women and a few men aged 18 to 49 years. For each donor, CD4 naive and CD4 memory were each run on three plates, CD8 naive on two plates, and CD8 memory on one plate. The study deeply sequenced blood TCR repertoires of about 5 healthy adults to estimate repertoire size and the extent of clonotype sharing between individuals. Different laboratories and diverse techniques were used to prepare libraries and sequence TCR repertoires, to increase sequencing depth and limit assay-specific biases. Each donor's leukapheresis produced roughly between about 0.9 and 9.5 billion PBMCs. General study outcomes and caveats: Compared with non-shared clonotypes, clonotypes shared by all four sorted-subset donors had higher generation probabilities. Sampling was limited to blood, and TCR repertoires in tissue likely differ from TCR repertoires in blood. Because the study included a small number of donors, the genetic and exposure-history diversity represented was limited. Approximately 4.8% of naive CD4, 3.5% of naive CD8, about 2.1% of memory CD4, and 0.4% of memory CD8 clonotypes were shared across several donors. Rarefaction of sorted-subset datasets indicated incomplete sequencing despite the large sequencing depth. Pairwise subsampling led to the expectation that sequencing depth would affect the degree of clonotype sharing among donors. Naive subsets generally had larger estimated clonotype richness than memory subsets.

In the case of this clone: Its antigen remains undetermined. It has no much larger one-base neighbor in the sample; base qualities were not kept.

Using the deep immunoSEQ assay, multiplex PCR amplified TCR CDR3 regions from genomic DNA. Extracted genomic DNA from each cell subset was spread evenly across all wells of several immunoSEQ 96-well plates, with each plate serving as a replicate. For sorted subsets, each replicate PCR was loaded with approximately 0.2 ug genomic DNA, equivalent to approximately 27,000 T cell genomes. Purified libraries were quantified with a Qubit 3.0 fluorometer, sized on a Bioanalyzer 2100, and re-quantified with the KAPA Library Quantification kit. A separate single-read 150-cycle Illumina NextSeq 550 flow cell was used to sequence each immunoSEQ 96-well plate. The original pipeline was this. Because the immunoSEQ output included only junctional sequences and no quality scores, the filtering could not be the same as the filtering used for full-length reads. Sequences were annotated with PyIR, a Python wrapper for IgBLAST v1.9, using IMGT germline references to assign V/J genes and CDR3. Reads were filtered out if the reads had weak V/J assignments (E-value above 1e-6), no CDR3, stop codons, out-of-frame junctions, or ambiguous translated residues. V3J clonotypes were defined as sequences sharing an identical inferred V gene, J gene, and CDR3 amino acid sequence. The percentage overlap between two repertoires was calculated by dividing the number of shared unique clonotypes by the size of the smaller repertoire. Richness of each repertoire was evaluated using RTK rarefaction, the Chao1 estimator, and Recon v2.1 estimates of unobserved clonotypes. Generation probabilities for all TCRbeta clonotypes obtained by the gDNA method from a handful of donors were computed using OLGA. In its TCRdb copy, this immuneACCESS table keeps in-frame sequences only and misses some clones. Where compared with another copy, unresolved V genes explain less than half of these, and the others have no known cause. Clone size and V and J calls were adopted from that table, with D and trimming inferred from the DNA. A total of some 1 million clones appear in this sample, roughly 80% of them only once. The ten largest clones capture about 1.5% of the sample.

Healthy HIV-negative adults with no recently reported acute infections or vaccinations were included as donors. All donors were Caucasian adults living in Nashville, Tennessee, USA. CD4+ T cells were enriched through magnetic negative selection, after which naive cells were positively selected on CD45RA and the remaining negative fraction served as the memory subset. After blood collection by leukapheresis, PBMCs were isolated using Ficoll-Histopaque density gradient centrifugation and then cryopreserved in the vapor phase of liquid nitrogen. Analytical flow cytometry was used to check the purity and quantity of each magnetically sorted T cell population. From each sorted fraction, genomic DNA was isolated and quantified by UV absorbance on a Nanodrop 2000c. The junction shows trimming of 1 base on V and 0 bases on J, plus 15 bases between the germline ends. The germline V gene gives CDR1 as SGHTA and CDR2 as FQGTGA. Taken from cysteine to phenylalanine, the CDR3 has 17 residues. This entry keeps only the CDR3 DNA: 51 bases, framed from base 1.

The receptor was derived from a man younger than 35 in good health. The sequenced sample was memory CD4+ T cells sorted from blood. What this sample's cell subset or site label stands for: CD45RA-negative fraction. The V and J genes are TRBV7-3 and TRBJ1-2; the D gene is perhaps TRBD1, from 6 matching bases. CDR3 loop: CASSLKGGLITNYGYTF. The DNA reads as follows: TGTGCCAGCAGCTTAAAGGGGGGTCTAATTACTAACTATGGCTACACCTTC.